Listed here is a single T cell receptor (beta chain). The PCR used 60 V beta and 13 J beta primers. Generated by immunoSEQ multiplex PCR, the TCRdb table keeps only in-frame clones and is missing some. The sample contains over 75,000 clones, more than 80% of which appear only once. Time point described: after dendritic cell vaccination, including at tumor progression/relapse. This CDR3 has 15 amino acids. V lost 3 bases to trimming and J lost 4 bases, with 16 bases between them. Germline CDR1 reads MNHEY; CDR2 reads SMNVEV (reference sequence). This specimen comes from a study of glioma-infiltrating T cells after dendritic cell vaccination.

The receptor comes from a human donor with glioblastoma. This sample comprised blood, obtained after dendritic cell vaccination. The V call is TRBV27, the J call TRBJ2-7; weak D call: TRBD1 (6 bases). This CDR3 is CASSFFSDSGYEQYF. The CDR3 coding sequence is TGTGCCAGCAGTTTCTTTTCGGACAGCGGTTACGAGCAGTACTTC.